Described below is a single T cell receptor (beta chain) sequence and its context. No antigen is known for it. The input lacks base qualities; no much larger clone sits a single base away. In light of the paper, this sample's treatment or condition label describes: in vitro stimulation with specific CMV peptide epitopes to enrich CMV-specific T cells. Sequencing was carried out with an Illumina HiSeq 1500. TCRdb applied fastp at Q25 and MiXCR to the public reads, then kept only in-frame beta chains. CDR3 protein duplicates are merged, each entry listing the most common genes and DNA. This sample has 750,000 to 900,000 distinct CDR3 sequences in its table, and 25% to 35% of those were observed once. The ten largest clones take up less than 15% of the sample. Via the germline V gene, CDR1 is SGDLS and CDR2 YYNGEE. V is reduced by 5 bases and J by 1 base, leaving a spacing of 9 bases between them. From cysteine to phenylalanine, the CDR3 is 13 amino acids long. The retained sequence is limited to the CDR3, 39 bases, with the frame set at the first base.

The entry originates in a study of T cell repertoires in cytomegalovirus infection (dated by TCRdb to the late 2010s). With respect to the entire study: Recently identified HLA-C-restricted CMV epitopes, whose presentation resists viral immunomodulation, were targeted by peptide stimulations together with well-studied HLA-B-restricted epitopes. Donor HLA type was relevant to the analysis, as public TCR beta signatures indicated carriage of CMV infection together with the matching HLA type. Here is what the overall study found, with its caveats: Cumulative frequency of public TCR beta family members discriminated carriers of CMV infection plus the relevant HLA type in this cohort and an independent approximately 400-donor cohort. The ex vivo response was dominated by HLA-C-restricted CMV-specific TCR beta clonotypes, which also provided the single most frequent clonotype in two of eight donors.

This receptor was identified in a human donor in good health (CMV status not recorded). Some clones in this sample may be carry-over from other donors' samples. Here the chain combines TRBV9 and TRBJ1-2, with the identity of the D gene unclear. Sequencing used cultured CD8+ T cells from PBMCs, obtained from culture after CMV antigen stimulation. CDR3 reads: CASRGAFNYGYTF. The bases read TGTGCCAGCAGGGGAGCCTTTAACTATGGCTACACCTTC.